The next 19 T cell receptor beta chains were all read from a single sample in a study of cytomegalovirus exposure and HLA in healthy donors. Both 60 Vbeta primers and 13 Jbeta primers went into the PCR. The table came from immunoSEQ multiplex PCR; TCRdb's copy has only in-frame clones and leaves some out. This table holds some 120,000 clones, around three quarters found once. The sequenced material came from PBMCs. The receptors were sampled from a woman aged 18-29 years in good health and CMV-seropositive.

The chain links TRBV5-4 to TRBJ2-1, with 7 bases aligning to TRBD1. The V gene end was trimmed by 3 bases and the J gene end by 6 bases; junction bases not matched to a gene: 0. Germline CDR1 is SGHNT and CDR2 is YYREEE (reference sequence). CDR3 size: 12 residues. CDR3 bases: TGTGCCAGCAGCTCAGGGGGCAATGAGCAGTTCTTC. Translating gives CASSSGGNEQFF.

V is TRBV2 and J is TRBJ1-3; TRBD1 might be the D (5 bases). CDR1 and CDR2 (germline): SNHLY, FYNNEI. The V end was cut by 6 bases, the J end by 3 bases, with 9 bases between. This CDR3 comprises 13 residues. The CDR3 loop is CASSQGFGNTIYF. For the CDR3, the DNA is TGTGCCAGCAGCCAGGGATTTGGAAACACCATATATTTT. Using reference TRBV2 and TRBJ1-3 for the parts outside the CDR3, the full variable domain is EPEVTQTPSHQVTQMGQEVILRCVPISNHLYFYWYRQILGQKVEFLVSFYNNEISEKSEIFDDQFSVERPDGSNFTLKIRSTKLEDSAMYFCASSQGFGNTIYFGEGSWLTVV.

The gene calls are TRBV5-1 and TRBJ2-2; possibly TRBD2 for D (6 bases). Germline CDR1 and CDR2: SGHRS and YFSETQ. V lost 0 bases and J lost 5, with 14 bases in between. The CDR3 totals 16 residues. DNA for the CDR3: TGCGCCAGCAGCTTGGAGTTCAGTGCGGGGACCGGGGAGCTGTTTTTT. It specifies CASSLEFSAGTGELFF.

The rearrangement links TRBV6-5 to TRBJ1-2; D perhaps matches TRBD1 (5 bases). The germline gives CDR1 MNHEY, CDR2 SVGAGI. Trimming pared 0 bases from V and 4 bases from J, leaving 6 bases between. The CDR3 spans 13 residues. The CDR3 nucleotides read TGTGCCAGCAGTTACTCGGGGCTCTATGGCTACACCTTC. Its translation is CASSYSGLYGYTF.

This clone was seen once. The chain has TRBV29-1 and TRBJ2-2, with 9 nucleotides matching TRBD2. The CDR3 has 20 residues. Unmatched junction bases numbered 22, after V lost 4 bases and J lost 4 bases. CDR1 and CDR2 from the germline V gene are SQVTM and ANQGSEA. The CDR3 loop reads CSVGGGREGTGGEGTGELFF. In nucleotides, the CDR3 is TGCAGCGTTGGAGGAGGGCGGGAGGGAACTGGAGGGGAGGGCACCGGGGAGCTGTTTTTT.

This sequence joins TRBV5-1 and TRBJ2-7, with TRBD1 identical over 10 bases. Germline CDR1 SGHRS, CDR2 YFSETQ. CDR3 length: 15 amino acids. With 0 bases clipped from V and 5 bases from J, the junction kept 5 bases outside the gene matches. The CDR3 nucleotides read TGCGCCAGCAGCTTGGGGGACAGGGGTCGTCACGAGCAGTACTTC. It translates to CASSLGDRGRHEQYF.

The J gene is TRBJ2-3, the V gene TRBV5-1; 7 bases are a match to TRBD2. CDR1 and CDR2 from the germline V gene are SGHRS and YFSETQ. V was pared by 4 bases and J by 10 bases, with 9 bases of the junction left unmatched. The CDR3 consists of 13 residues. DNA of the CDR3: TGCGCCAGCAGCACCCGACTAGCTTCCTCGCAGTATTTT. Amino acid sequence: CASSTRLASSQYF.

With regard to this clone: A read error may account for a junction end that differs from germline. This sequence joins TRBV7-9 and TRBJ2-5, with D maybe TRBD2 (6 bases). Germline CDR1 and CDR2: SEHNR and FQNEAQ (reference sequence). The CDR3 has 13 amino acids. The CDR3, as DNA: TGTTCCAGCAGCTCCCCAGGGAGGGAGACCCAGTACTTC. This codes for CSSSSPGRETQYF.

This clone was detected only once. The gene calls are TRBV2 and TRBJ2-1, with a possible D match to TRBD2 (6 bases). The ends were cut back, 8 bases at V and 2 bases at J, with 13 bases in the middle. Germline CDR1 SNHLY, CDR2 FYNNEI. This CDR3 is 14 amino acids long. CDR3 region: CASCGRGTYNEQFF. The DNA of the CDR3 is TGTGCCAGCTGCGGGCGGGGCACCTACAATGAGCAGTTCTTC.

About this clone: A junction boundary mismatches the germline segment, possibly from a read error. V gene TRBV7-9 combines with J gene TRBJ2-7; D possibly corresponds to TRBD1 (6 bases). This CDR3 has 17 amino acids. CDR1 is SEHNR and CDR2 is FQNEAQ in the germline V gene (reference sequence). DNA of the CDR3: TGTTCCAGCAGCTCGACCCTACAGGGCGGCACAGTCTACGAGCAGTACTTC. It codes for CSSSSTLQGGTVYEQYF.

V gene TRBV5-1 combines with J gene TRBJ2-7; 9 bases align to TRBD2. Germline-derived CDR1 and CDR2 are SGHRS and YFSETQ. The V and J ends lost 5 bases and 2 bases, in that order; junction bases with no gene match: 5. The CDR3 loop spans 14 amino acids. The CDR3 DNA reads as TGCGCCAGCAGTGTGACTAGCGGTGCCTACGAGCAGTACTTC. This codes for CASSVTSGAYEQYF.

In this sample, this clone turned up once. The chain joins TRBV5-1 to TRBJ1-1, with D possibly being TRBD1 (6 bases). V was pared by 1 base and J by 1 base, with 11 bases between. Germline-derived CDR1 and CDR2 are SGHRS and YFSETQ. This CDR3 spans 15 amino acids. CDR3 DNA sequence: TGCGCCAGCAGCTTGTTGTCAGGGGCGAACACTGAAGCTTTCTTT. This gives the protein CASSLLSGANTEAFF.

The V call is TRBV5-1, the J call TRBJ2-3; 8 nucleotides line up with TRBD2. V shed 0 bases, J shed 2 bases, and the junction held 14 bases outside the gene matches. The CDR3 spans 19 residues. Per the germline V gene, CDR1 is SGHRS and CDR2 is YFSETQ. The CDR3 DNA reads TGCGCCAGCAGCTTGGAAGCTAGCGGGCGTCGGGTCATCACAGATACGCAGTATTTT. It specifies CASSLEASGRRVITDTQYF.

This chain joins TRBV6-5 and TRBJ1-4; D is perhaps TRBD1 (6 bases). The CDR3 covers 14 residues. Germline V gene sequence: CDR1 MNHEY, CDR2 SVGAGI. The germline V and J ends were trimmed by 6 bases and 6 bases, with 14 bases remaining between them. CDR3 loop: CASSGTRGDEKLFF. CDR3 nucleotides: TGTGCCAGCAGCGGGACTAGGGGGGATGAAAAACTGTTTTTT.

V usage is TRBV12-5 and J usage is TRBJ2-2; TRBD1 matches 7 bases. CDR1 and CDR2 (germline): LGHNT, FRNRAP. V gave up 2 bases and J gave up 1 base; unmatched junction bases: 19. CDR3 length equals 21 residues. For the CDR3, the DNA is TGTGCTAGTGGTTTGATTACAACCGGGACAGACCCCTTCCTGAACACCGGGGAGCTGTTTTTT. Its translation is CASGLITTGTDPFLNTGELFF.

The chain carries TRBV5-4 and TRBJ2-5, with 7 bases aligning to TRBD1. Germline loops: CDR1 SGHNT, CDR2 YYREEE (reference sequence). CDR3 length: 15 amino acids. The V gene end was trimmed by 4 bases and the J gene end by 5 bases; junction bases not matched to a gene: 11. The CDR3 nucleotides are TGTGCCAGCAGCACGCGACAGGGCACTTGGGAGACCCAGTACTTC. Its translation is CASSTRQGTWETQYF.

The genes are TRBV19 and TRBJ2-3, with 9 bases aligning to TRBD2. The germline V gene encodes CDR1 LNHDA and CDR2 SQIVND (reference sequence). The V segment lost 6 bases and the J segment 4 bases; nucleotides outside the gene matches: 8. The length of the CDR3 is 15 residues. The CDR3: CASSPPGGRADTQYF. CDR3 coding DNA: TGTGCCAGTAGCCCCCCCGGCGGGAGGGCAGATACGCAGTATTTT.

This clone was seen once. The chain has TRBV19 and TRBJ1-1; D is possibly TRBD1 (5 bases). V lost 1 base to trimming and J lost 1 base, with 7 bases between them. This CDR3 region has 14 residues. Germline V CDR1 and CDR2: LNHDA, SQIVND (reference sequence). CDR3 DNA: TGTGCCAGTAGTATAGCCGGGGGGAACACTGAAGCTTTCTTT. Encoded protein: CASSIAGGNTEAFF.

The chain links TRBV5-1 to TRBJ2-1; 11 positions agree with TRBD2. The CDR3 has 15 amino acids. Unmatched junction bases numbered 6, after V lost 1 base and J lost 9 bases. CDR1 is SGHRS and CDR2 is YFSETQ in the germline V gene. The CDR3 loop is CASSLSSGREGEQFF. CDR3 coding DNA: TGCGCCAGCAGCTTGAGTAGCGGGAGGGAGGGTGAGCAGTTCTTC.